Below, 14 T cell receptor beta chains from the same sample are listed, as sequenced in a study of blood T cell repertoires in COVID-19. Using immunoSEQ multiplex PCR, the repertoire was profiled, and TCRdb retains in-frame clones only, with some absent. The sample holds some 170,000 clones, approximately 80% seen once. The sequencing sample was made of peripheral blood. These receptors came from a woman between 40 and 50 years old with COVID-19, enrolled during active disease.

At least ten counts were recorded for this clone. CDR3 in amino acids: CASSDRAKNIQYF. CDR3 nucleotide sequence: TGTGCCAGCAGTGACAGGGCCAAAAACATTCAGTACTTC. The chain carries TRBV6-1 and TRBJ2-4, with unresolved D. Germline V gene data show CDR1 as MNHNS and CDR2 as SASEGT. The V gene lost 3 bases and the J gene lost 1 base, with 4 bases spanning the gap. This CDR3 is built from 13 residues.

A few counts support this clone. The genes are TRBV7-8 and TRBJ2-7; TRBD2 aligns across 7 bases. This CDR3 is built from 17 residues. Germline V gives CDR1 SGHVS, CDR2 FQNEAQ. The V segment lost 4 bases and the J segment 4 bases; nucleotides outside the gene matches: 16. The CDR3 here is CASSSKPGLQSAYEQYF. Written as DNA, the CDR3 is TGTGCCAGCAGCTCAAAGCCGGGACTACAAAGTGCTTACGAGCAGTACTTC.

The genes are TRBV6-6 and TRBJ1-1; D remains unclear. This CDR3 has 14 amino acids. Per germline, CDR1 MNHNY and CDR2 SVGAGI (reference sequence). V lost 2 bases and J 4 bases, leaving 11 bases between the germline ends. The CDR3 protein is CASSYPGGSTEAFF. The CDR3 bases are TGTGCCAGCAGTTACCCAGGTGGGAGCACTGAAGCTTTCTTT.

The chain is built from TRBV7-3 and TRBJ2-1, with TRBD1 matching 7 bases. This CDR3 region has 15 residues. CDR1 SGHTA and CDR2 FQGTGA come from the germline V gene. Unmatched junction bases numbered 5, after V lost 6 bases and J lost 0 bases. The DNA of the CDR3 is TGTGCCAGCAGTATAGGGGGCTCCTCCTACAATGAGCAGTTCTTC. As protein: CASSIGGSSYNEQFF.

The chain is built from TRBV10-1 and TRBJ2-1; TRBD1 is a possible D gene (6 bases). V dropped 2 bases and J dropped 15 bases, with 14 bases sitting between them. The CDR3 is 12 amino acids. Germline V gene sequence: CDR1 WNHNN, CDR2 SYGVQD (reference sequence). The CDR3 nucleotides are TGCGCCAGCAGTGAGGCCGGGACATTTTTGTTCTTC. Its protein product is CASSEAGTFLFF.

The CDR3 bases are TGTGCCAGCAGTTTATCTGGGGGGACAGACTACGAGCAGTACTTC. It yields the protein CASSLSGGTDYEQYF. V is TRBV27 and J is TRBJ2-7; tentatively, D is TRBD1 (7 bases). The CDR3 sequence is 15 residues long. The V and J ends lost 0 bases and 3 bases respectively, with 12 bases between them. Germline CDR1 reads MNHEY; CDR2 reads SMNVEV (reference sequence).

This clone is a singleton in its sample. CDR3 coding DNA: TGTGCCAGCCGACCTCCCCCGCTAGCGTACAATGAGCAGTTCTTC. Translated, it gives CASRPPPLAYNEQFF. The V gene is TRBV13, the J gene TRBJ2-1, with a possible D match to TRBD2 (6 bases). Per the germline V gene, CDR1 is PRHDT and CDR2 is FYEKMQ (reference sequence). The CDR3 is 15 amino acids. Between the trimmed V and J ends, which lost 8 bases and 4 bases, there was a span of 18 bases.

This clone was picked up one time. The gene calls are TRBV10-1 and TRBJ1-2; no clear D gene. With 5 bases removed from V and 4 bases from J, the gap between germline ends came to 11 bases. Germline V gene data show CDR1 as WNHNN and CDR2 as SYGVQD (reference sequence). This CDR3 comprises 13 residues. The CDR3 DNA reads as TGCGCCAGCAGTCCTGCGGAAGGCTATGGCTACACCTTC. Translated: CASSPAEGYGYTF.

The V call is TRBV15, the J call TRBJ2-5; 9 nucleotides align to TRBD2. Germline CDR1 LNHNV, CDR2 YYDKDF (reference sequence). V was pared by 1 base and J by 3 bases, with 6 bases of the junction left unmatched. This CDR3 comprises 16 residues. CDR3 in DNA: TGTGCCACCAGCAGAGGGGCGGGGGGGTCCGAAGAGACCCAGTACTTC. It is translated as CATSRGAGGSEETQYF.

This chain uses TRBV2 with TRBJ2-2; the match to TRBD1 covers 7 bases. The CDR3 length is 15 residues. CDR1 is SNHLY, CDR2 FYNNEI, per germline. V shed 6 bases, J shed 2 bases, and the junction held 6 bases outside the gene matches. For the CDR3, the DNA is TGTGCCAGCAGACCGGGACAGCGTAACACCGGGGAGCTGTTTTTT. It codes for CASRPGQRNTGELFF.

This chain joins TRBV15 and TRBJ1-3; the D is unclear. Germline-derived CDR1 and CDR2 are LNHNV and YYDKDF (reference sequence). CDR3 length: 14 residues. V gave up 3 bases and J gave up 2 bases, with 8 bases separating them. The CDR3 DNA is TGTGCCACCAGCAGTTTTTCTCCTGGAAACACCATATATTTT. It encodes CATSSFSPGNTIYF.

This chain connects TRBV6-5 to TRBJ1-4; D is unresolved. Germline V CDR1 and CDR2: MNHEY, SVGAGI. The CDR3 has 15 residues. Trimming left V 0 bases short and J 5 bases short, with 10 bases between. CDR3 sequence reads: CASSYSGRSNEKLFF. CDR3 coding DNA: TGTGCCAGCAGTTACTCCGGTCGGAGCAATGAAAAACTGTTTTTT.

The chain couples TRBV6-5 to TRBJ2-7; D is perhaps TRBD2 (6 bases). Trimming stripped 5 bases from V and 4 bases from J, with 9 bases between. This CDR3 has 12 residues. CDR1 and CDR2 from the germline V gene are MNHEY and SVGAGI. In DNA, the CDR3 is TGTGCCAGCAGTCGTAGCGGATACGAGCAGTACTTC. Translated: CASSRSGYEQYF.

CDR3 sequence reads: CASSYSLAGGVGEQYF. CDR3 bases: TGTGCCAGCAGTTACTCTCTAGCGGGAGGCGTGGGCGAGCAGTACTTC. The chain has TRBV6-5 and TRBJ2-7; 11 nucleotides agree with TRBD2. Trimming cost V 0 bases and J 6 bases; bases outside gene matches: 7. The germline CDR1 and CDR2 sequences are MNHEY and SVGAGI. This CDR3 has 16 residues.